The sequence of this TCR beta chain was determined in a study of T cells after yellow fever vaccination. One entry per CDR3 protein, called by TCRdb with MiXCR from the 5' RACE reads. The sample shows a few hundred thousand distinct CDR3 sequences, 3.5% to 4.5% of them seen only once. This clonotype has more than one count but fewer than ten. Germline V lookup: CDR1 SGHTA, CDR2 FQGNSA. V gave up 5 bases and J gave up 6 bases; unmatched junction bases: 10. This CDR3 is 16 amino acids long. This chain links TRBV7-2 with TRBJ2-3; TRBD2 matches 11 bases. The TCR was taken from a man aged 18 to 29 who received the YFV17D yellow fever vaccine. Source: PBMCs, taken 5 days after the yellow fever booster vaccination. The CDR3 DNA is TGTGCCAGCAGCGGATCTAGCGGGGGGACTGTTGATACGCAGTATTTT. Its translation is CASSGSSGGTVDTQYF.